This TCR beta chain was sequenced during a study of T cell responses to AZD1222 COVID-19 vaccine. The CDR3 totals 13 residues. J was trimmed by 3 bases and V by 5 bases; bases with no gene match: 2. Germline-derived CDR1 and CDR2 are SNHLY and FYNNEI. Of note for this clone: Its antigen remains unidentified.

Combined were second doses at about 4 or about 12 weeks. Study findings and constraints: Close to half of all spike-specific TCRs reportedly target regions of the variants that are unmutated. Donors in the cohort were predominantly white British and more often female, and clonal diversity was possibly underestimated.

Some clones are missing from TCRdb's copy, which holds only in-frame ones; the method was immunoSEQ multiplex PCR. The sample holds around 140,000 clones, about nine tenths seen once. This specimen consisted of peripheral blood, obtained 28 days after the second AZD1222 dose. This TCR was sampled from an adult who received the AZD1222 COVID-19 vaccine. The V and J genes are TRBV2 and TRBJ2-5; 8 nucleotides align to TRBD1. The CDR3 bases are TGTGCCAGCAGTCCGGACAGGGAAGAGACCCAGTACTTC. This translates into CASSPDREETQYF.